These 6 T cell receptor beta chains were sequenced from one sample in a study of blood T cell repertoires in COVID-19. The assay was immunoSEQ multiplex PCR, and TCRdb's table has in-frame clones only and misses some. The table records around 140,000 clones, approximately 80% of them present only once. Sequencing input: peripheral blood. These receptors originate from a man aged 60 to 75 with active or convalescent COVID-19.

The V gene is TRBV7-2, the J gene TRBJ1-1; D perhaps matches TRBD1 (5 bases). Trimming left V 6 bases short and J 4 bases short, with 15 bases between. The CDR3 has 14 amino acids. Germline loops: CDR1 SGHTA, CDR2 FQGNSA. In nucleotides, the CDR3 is TGTGCCAGCAGTTCGCAGGGATTGAGCACTGAAGCTTTCTTT. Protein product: CASSSQGLSTEAFF.

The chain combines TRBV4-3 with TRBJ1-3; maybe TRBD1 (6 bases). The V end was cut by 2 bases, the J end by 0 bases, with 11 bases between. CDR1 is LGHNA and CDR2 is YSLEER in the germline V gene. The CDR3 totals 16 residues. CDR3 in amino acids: CASSQLQGSSGNTIYF. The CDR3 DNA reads TGCGCCAGCAGCCAATTGCAGGGGAGCTCTGGAAACACCATATATTTT.

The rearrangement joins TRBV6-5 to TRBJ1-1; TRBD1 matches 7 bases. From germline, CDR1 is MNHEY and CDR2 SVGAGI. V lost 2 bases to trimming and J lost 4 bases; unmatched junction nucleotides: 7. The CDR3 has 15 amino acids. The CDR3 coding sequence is TGTGCCAGCAGTTACAGGCCAGGGGGGAGCACTGAAGCTTTCTTT. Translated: CASSYRPGGSTEAFF.

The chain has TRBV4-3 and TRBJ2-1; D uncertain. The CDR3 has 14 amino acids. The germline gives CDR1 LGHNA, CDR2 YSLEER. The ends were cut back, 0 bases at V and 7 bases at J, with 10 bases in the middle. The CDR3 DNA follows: TGCGCCAGCAGCCAAGATGGAGCTCGTAATGAGCAGTTCTTC. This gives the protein CASSQDGARNEQFF.

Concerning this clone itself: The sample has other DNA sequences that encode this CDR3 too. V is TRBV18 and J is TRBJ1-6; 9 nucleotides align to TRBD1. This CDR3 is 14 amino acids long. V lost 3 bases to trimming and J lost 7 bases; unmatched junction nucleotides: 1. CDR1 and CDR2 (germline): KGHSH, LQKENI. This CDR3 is CASSPDRGNSPLHF. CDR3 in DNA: TGTGCCAGCTCACCCGACAGGGGGAATTCACCCCTCCACTTT.

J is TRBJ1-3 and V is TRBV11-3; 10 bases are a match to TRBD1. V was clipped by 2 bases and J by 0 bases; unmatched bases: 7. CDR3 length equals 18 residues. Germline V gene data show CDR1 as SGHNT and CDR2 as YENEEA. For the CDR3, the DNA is TGTGCCAGCAGCTTAAACTGGGACAGGGGTCTCTCTGGAAACACCATATATTTT. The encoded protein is CASSLNWDRGLSGNTIYF.